This T cell receptor beta chain is drawn from a study of T cells in Graves' hyperthyroidism and ophthalmopathy. Using RNA transcripts as the source, TCR beta CDR3 regions were amplified. With the HTBI primer set, the TCR CDR3 went through a first round of RT-PCR. MiXCR was run by TCRdb on the multiplex PCR reads, yielding one entry per CDR3 protein. The repertoire has a few hundred thousand distinct CDR3 sequences, approximately 25% of them found once; the top ten carry less than 85%. V was cut by 6 bases and J by 2 bases, with 14 bases left in between. Germline lookup yields CDR1 LNHDA and CDR2 SQIVND (reference sequence). This CDR3 region has 14 residues.

This clonotype was sampled from a man aged 50-60 years with Graves' hyperthyroidism. Sequencing input: blood. The chain combines TRBV19 with TRBJ2-7; unclear D gene. The CDR3 spells CASRLNGRTYEQYF. CDR3 nucleotides: TGTGCCAGTAGGCTAAACGGACGGACCTACGAGCAGTACTTC.